The sequence of this T cell receptor (beta chain) was determined in a study of control samples from healthy donors and cancer patients. Method: immunoSEQ multiplex PCR; TCRdb's copy keeps in-frame clones and lacks some. The sample has tens of thousands of clones; roughly 89% are singletons. The CDR3 is 14 amino acids. Germline CDR1 reads MGHRA; CDR2 reads YSYEKL. V lost 0 bases, J lost 2 bases, and 6 bases lay in between. The receptor's source is a man aged 50-59 years in good health. The chain has TRBV4-1 and TRBJ2-3; the D is unclear. The sample taken for sequencing was blood. The CDR3 reads CASSQEVSTDTQYF. DNA for the CDR3: TGCGCCAGCAGCCAAGAAGTTTCCACAGATACGCAGTATTTT.